What follows are 32 T cell receptor beta chains derived from one specimen sequenced in a study of a mutant IDH1 vaccine in newly diagnosed glioma (dated by TCRdb to the early 2020s). Their specific antigens are unknown. The library was obtained by the immunoSEQ multiplex PCR assay. Sourced from immuneACCESS, this table was stored by TCRdb with only in-frame sequences that have V and J called. A share of the clones is absent; for the studies checked, an unresolved V gene accounts for under half, and the remainder has no known explanation. This sample gives around 25,000 clones in total; over 75% of them show up just once. The ten top clones hold approximately 9.5% of the sample. Interpreted using the paper, the time point label stands for: week 11, during vaccination. Each vaccine dose was 300 ug of a 20-mer mutant IDH1 peptide in Montanide, given subcutaneously with topical imiquimod. The sample was PBMCs, taken from a glioma patient whose treatment included an IDH1 peptide vaccine. The source is a young woman with glioma.

The rearrangement links TRBV25-1 to TRBJ1-2; 8 bases agree with TRBD1. Germline V gene lookup returns CDR1 MGHDK and CDR2 SYGVNS. V shed 7 bases and J 8 bases; nucleotides not matched to a gene: 6. This CDR3 region has 12 residues. CDR3 region: CASTTGGKGYTF. Written as DNA, the CDR3 is TGTGCCAGCACCACAGGGGGTAAGGGCTACACCTTC.

This rearrangement joins TRBV7-9 to TRBJ1-1; 9 positions match TRBD1. There are 14 residues in the CDR3. V dropped 2 bases and J dropped 4; count of bases not matched to a gene: 2. Germline V lookup: CDR1 SEHNR, CDR2 FQNEAQ (reference sequence). CDR3 sequence reads: CASSLQTGGTEAFF. CDR3 DNA: TGTGCCAGCAGCTTACAGACAGGGGGCACTGAAGCTTTCTTT. The entire variable domain, with the rest obtained from reference TRBV7-9 and TRBJ1-1, is as follows: DTGVSQNPRHKITKRGQNVTFRCDPISEHNRLYWYRQTLGQGPEFLTYFQNEAQLEKSRLLSDRFSAERPKGSFSTLEIQRTEQGDSAMYLCASSLQTGGTEAFFGQGTRLTVV.

The genes are TRBV18 and TRBJ1-4, with 12 bases aligning to TRBD1. V trimming: 6 bases; J trimming: 8 bases; junction bases outside the gene matches: 4. CDR1 is KGHSH, CDR2 LQKENI, per germline. The CDR3 contains 14 residues. CDR3 sequence (DNA): TGTGCCAGCTCCCAGGGACAGGGGGCCGAAAAACTGTTTTTT. Translating gives CASSQGQGAEKLFF.

The V gene is TRBV19, the J gene TRBJ1-6; D is unclear. The V gene lost 5 bases and the J gene lost 12 bases, with 11 bases spanning the gap. The CDR3 sequence is 12 residues long. CDR1 LNHDA and CDR2 SQIVND come from the germline V gene (reference sequence). The CDR3 coding sequence is TGTGCCAGTAGTGCAACTGGGGAACCCCTCCACTTT. It translates to CASSATGEPLHF.

The rearrangement links TRBV29-1 to TRBJ1-5; 9 bases are a match to TRBD1. V lost 5 bases to trimming and J lost 5 bases; unmatched junction nucleotides: 7. CDR1 and CDR2 from the germline V gene are SQVTM and ANQGSEA. This CDR3 region has 14 residues. The CDR3 region is CSVSGTGKDQPQHF. DNA of the CDR3: TGCAGCGTTTCCGGGACAGGGAAGGATCAGCCCCAGCATTTT. The whole variable domain, filled in from reference TRBV29-1 and TRBJ1-5, reads SAVISQKPSRDICQRGTSLTIQCQVDSQVTMMFWYRQQPGQSLTLIATANQGSEATYESGFVIDKFPISRPNLTFSTLTVSNMSPEDSSIYLCSVSGTGKDQPQHFGDGTRLSIL.

This sequence joins TRBV5-1 and TRBJ2-7; no definite D call. The V end was cut by 2 bases, the J end by 4 bases, with 10 bases between. The CDR3 is 13 residues long. Germline assignment: CDR1 SGHRS and CDR2 YFSETQ. The CDR3: CASSLRAEYEQYF. CDR3 coding DNA: TGCGCCAGCAGCTTAAGGGCAGAATACGAGCAGTACTTC.

This clone was recorded only once. V usage is TRBV19 and J usage is TRBJ1-1; 9 positions match TRBD1. The V gene's germline CDR1 is LNHDA and CDR2 SQIVND (reference sequence). The CDR3 extends over 14 amino acids. J gave up 7 bases and V 5 bases, and 8 bases lay outside the gene matches. The DNA of the CDR3 is TGTGCCAGTAGTCGGGACAGGGTAGGTGGTGAAGCTTTCTTT. Translated: CASSRDRVGGEAFF.

V and J are TRBV14 and TRBJ1-2; a possible D gene is TRBD1 (5 bases). CDR1 is SGHDN, CDR2 FVKESK, per germline. Trimming cost V 4 bases and J 7 bases, with 16 bases left between them. The length of the CDR3 is 14 residues. CDR3 protein: CASSLSWGFGGYTF. The CDR3 coding sequence is TGTGCCAGCAGCCTGAGTTGGGGGTTCGGTGGCTACACCTTC.

The CDR3 DNA is TGTGCCAGTAGTATGTCGCCAGGGTTGAACACTGAAGCTTTCTTT. As protein: CASSMSPGLNTEAFF. This sequence joins TRBV19 and TRBJ1-1; weak D call: TRBD1 (5 bases). Trimming removed 3 bases at V and 0 bases at J, with 11 bases between. The CDR3 consists of 15 residues. The germline V gene has CDR1 LNHDA and CDR2 SQIVND (reference sequence).

In its sample, this clone was seen a few times. The V and J genes are TRBV28 and TRBJ1-2; D gene unclear. The CDR3 has 11 amino acids. V gave up 6 bases and J gave up 4 bases, with 6 bases separating them. Germline CDR1 reads MDHEN; CDR2 reads SYDVKM. The CDR3: CASSTLYGYTF. The CDR3 region has the DNA TGTGCCAGCAGCACCCTCTATGGCTACACCTTC.

V and J are TRBV25-1 and TRBJ1-1, with a weak D call TRBD1 (6 bases). Looked up from germline, CDR1 is MGHDK and CDR2 is SYGVNS. Deletions cut 2 bases from V and 10 bases from J, with 20 bases between. The CDR3 runs to 15 residues. The CDR3 nucleotides read TGTGCCAGCAGTGAAGTGGGGATGGGCCAAGGGGGAGCTTTCTTT. It translates to CASSEVGMGQGGAFF.

This chain connects TRBV30 to TRBJ1-4; 7 nucleotides line up with TRBD1. The germline CDR1 and CDR2 sequences are GTSNPN and SVGIG (reference sequence). V shed 3 bases and J 4 bases; nucleotides not matched to a gene: 8. The CDR3 consists of 15 residues. The CDR3 coding sequence is TGTGCCTGGAGGGGTTTGGGACAGATTAATGAAAAACTGTTTTTT. Residues: CAWRGLGQINEKLFF.

The rearrangement joins TRBV6-1 to TRBJ2-3; the match to TRBD1 covers 10 bases. The CDR3 totals 15 residues. Germline assignment: CDR1 MNHNS and CDR2 SASEGT. The trim removed 4 bases at V and 6 bases at J, leaving 7 bases unmatched. The CDR3 sequence: CASSVSGTGADTQYF. The CDR3, as DNA: TGTGCCAGCAGTGTATCCGGGACAGGGGCGGATACGCAGTATTTT.

The chain recombines TRBV10-3 with TRBJ2-7, with D perhaps given as TRBD1 or TRBD2 (6 bases each). Between the trimmed V and J ends, which lost 4 bases and 5 bases, there was a span of 15 bases. Looked up from germline, CDR1 is ENHRY and CDR2 is SYGVKD. The CDR3 length is 14 residues. Written as DNA, the CDR3 is TGTGCCATCAGTGTTTTTGGGGGGCGGCACGAGCAGTACTTC. Translated, it gives CAISVFGGRHEQYF.

This clone appeared once. The chain combines TRBV6-4 with TRBJ1-1; TRBD1 matches 9 bases. Trimming removed 4 bases from V and 4 bases from J; junction bases left unmatched: 13. Germline CDR1 and CDR2: MRHNA and SNTAGT. The CDR3 totals 17 residues. CDR3 nucleotides: TGTGCCAGCAGTGTCACCGGGACAGGGTTGGTCGGCACTGAAGCTTTCTTT. Translated: CASSVTGTGLVGTEAFF.

V and J are TRBV9 and TRBJ1-1; D is unclear. The germline gives CDR1 SGDLS, CDR2 YYNGEE. Trimming stripped 4 bases from V and 4 bases from J, with 14 bases between. This CDR3 contains 14 residues. The DNA of the CDR3 is TGTGCCAGCAGCTTAGGACCCCTGGGCACTGAAGCTTTCTTT. It is translated as CASSLGPLGTEAFF.

The chain is built from TRBV10-3 and TRBJ2-1, with a possible D match to TRBD2 (7 bases). Germline V gene lookup returns CDR1 ENHRY and CDR2 SYGVKD. CDR3 length: 13 residues. The V gene lost 6 bases and the J gene lost 9 bases, with 15 bases spanning the gap. The chain's CDR3 is CAIRGGGLSEQFF. The CDR3 DNA reads as TGTGCCATCAGGGGCGGGGGCCTGTCTGAGCAGTTCTTC.

The J gene is TRBJ2-7, the V gene TRBV5-1; D assignment may be TRBD1 or TRBD2 (5 bases each). Germline CDR1 SGHRS, CDR2 YFSETQ. This CDR3 is 15 amino acids long. V lost 5 bases and J lost 0, with 15 bases in between. The CDR3 here is CASRPGTASSYEQYF. CDR3 bases: TGCGCCAGCAGACCTGGGACCGCTAGCTCCTACGAGCAGTACTTC.

CDR3 loop: CASSLGQLNSPLHF. CDR3 DNA sequence: TGTGCCAGCAGCTTAGGACAGCTTAATTCACCCCTCCACTTT. The chain carries TRBV11-2 and TRBJ1-6; maybe TRBD1 (5 bases). Germline V gives CDR1 SGHAT, CDR2 FQNNGV. V was cut by 1 base and J by 6 bases, with 7 bases left in between. The CDR3 is made up of 14 amino acids.

The chain couples TRBV28 to TRBJ1-2; the D is unclear. Germline values: CDR1 MDHEN, CDR2 SYDVKM. The CDR3 is 14 amino acids. The V end was cut by 7 bases, the J end by 8 bases, with 20 bases between. DNA for the CDR3: TGTGCCAGCATGTCAGGTCCCCCATCGAGGGGCTACACCTTC. Translating gives CASMSGPPSRGYTF.

The chain links TRBV19 to TRBJ1-2; 9 bases are a match to TRBD1. CDR3 length: 13 amino acids. The germline V gene has CDR1 LNHDA and CDR2 SQIVND (reference sequence). The V gene end was trimmed by 6 bases and the J gene end by 6 bases; junction bases not matched to a gene: 5. CDR3: CASRGQGLDGYTF. The CDR3 region has the DNA TGTGCCAGTAGGGGACAGGGTTTGGATGGCTACACCTTC.

CDR3 protein: CATSEPGTGIGDYGYTF. In nucleotides, the CDR3 is TGTGCCACCAGCGAACCCGGGACAGGGATTGGAGACTATGGCTACACCTTC. The chain is built from TRBV15 and TRBJ1-2, with TRBD1 matching 9 bases. J gave up 3 bases and V 5 bases, and 13 bases lay outside the gene matches. This CDR3 spans 17 amino acids. CDR1 is LNHNV, CDR2 YYDKDF, per germline (reference sequence).

The chain has TRBV9 and TRBJ1-1; 11 nucleotides line up with TRBD1. V gave up 4 bases and J gave up 0 bases; unmatched junction bases: 8. This CDR3 is 17 amino acids long. Germline CDR1 and CDR2: SGDLS and YYNGEE. Written as DNA, the CDR3 is TGTGCCAGCAGCACAGGGACAGGGGGGATCATGAACACTGAAGCTTTCTTT. It translates to CASSTGTGGIMNTEAFF.

The chain combines TRBV2 with TRBJ1-5; D unresolved. The V gene's germline CDR1 is SNHLY and CDR2 FYNNEI. The V end lost 6 bases, the J end lost 0 bases, and 6 bases lay between the germline ends. This CDR3 comprises 13 residues. The chain's CDR3 is CASRALSNQPQHF. CDR3 in DNA: TGTGCCAGCAGGGCGCTTAGCAATCAGCCCCAGCATTTT.

The V gene is TRBV29-1, the J gene TRBJ2-3; tentative D call: TRBD2 (6 bases). Trimming shortened V by 7 bases and J by 5 bases, and 22 bases separated the two germline ends. The CDR3 is made up of 15 amino acids. Germline values: CDR1 SQVTM, CDR2 ANQGSEA. The DNA for the CDR3 is TGCAGCGCCCAGGGTCGTTCGGGAGCCTTAGATACGCAGTATTTT. This translates into CSAQGRSGALDTQYF.

This clone turned up a few times. The chain combines TRBV6-1 with TRBJ1-5; D is unclear. Trimming cost V 5 bases and J 0 bases, with 8 bases left between them. Germline assignment: CDR1 MNHNS and CDR2 SASEGT. The CDR3 length is 14 residues. Written as DNA, the CDR3 is TGTGCCAGCAGTTCAACGGCTAGCAATCAGCCCCAGCATTTT. This translates into CASSSTASNQPQHF.

The chain employs TRBV2 and TRBJ1-2, with D unclear. Germline V gives CDR1 SNHLY, CDR2 FYNNEI. This CDR3 region has 15 residues. The V end was cut by 6 bases, the J end by 5 bases, with 19 bases between. As DNA, the CDR3 is TGTGCCAGCAGCAAGAAATTGGCCCCGGGGTATGGCTACACCTTC. It translates to CASSKKLAPGYGYTF.

This sequence joins TRBV5-1 and TRBJ2-5; possible D gene TRBD2, 5 bases. The CDR3 totals 12 residues. CDR1 SGHRS and CDR2 YFSETQ come from the germline V gene. Between the trimmed V and J ends, which lost 6 bases and 2 bases, there was a span of 8 bases. In DNA, the CDR3 is TGCGCCAGCACCGGGGTTCAAGAGACCCAGTACTTC. Translation: CASTGVQETQYF. Variable domain in full (rest from reference TRBV5-1 and TRBJ2-5): KAGVTQTPRYLIKTRGQQVTLSCSPISGHRSVSWYQQTPGQGLQFLFEYFSETQRNKGNFPGRFSGRQFSNSRSEMNVSTLELGDSALYLCASTGVQETQYFGPGTRLLVL.

This clone has just one count. V is TRBV5-1 and J is TRBJ2-2; D possibly uses TRBD1 or TRBD2 (5 bases each). From germline, CDR1 is SGHRS and CDR2 YFSETQ. V dropped 0 bases and J dropped 5 bases, with 11 bases sitting between them. The CDR3 spans 15 residues. CDR3 nucleotides: TGCGCCAGCAGCTTGGTCGGGGCAGGGACCGGGGAGCTGTTTTTT. Its translation: CASSLVGAGTGELFF.

The rearrangement uses TRBV5-1 and TRBJ1-1; D possibly corresponds to TRBD1 (6 bases). V was clipped by 0 bases and J by 5 bases, with 11 bases between them. The CDR3 sequence is 14 residues long. Germline assignment: CDR1 SGHRS and CDR2 YFSETQ. CDR3 nucleotides: TGCGCCAGCAGCTTGGGAGGAGGGGGTACTGAAGCTTTCTTT. Translating it yields CASSLGGGGTEAFF.

The J gene is TRBJ2-6, the V gene TRBV15; possibly TRBD2 for D (5 bases). This CDR3 has 17 residues. Germline-derived CDR1 and CDR2 are LNHNV and YYDKDF (reference sequence). V dropped 3 bases and J dropped 2 bases, with 14 bases sitting between them. CDR3 in DNA: TGTGCCACCAGCAGGGACGGGGTGCTCCCTGGGGCCAACGTCCTGACTTTC. Translation gives CATSRDGVLPGANVLTF.

J is TRBJ1-4 and V is TRBV6-1; D unclear. The CDR3 spans 17 residues. Germline V CDR1 and CDR2: MNHNS, SASEGT. V was trimmed by 3 bases and J by 5 bases, leaving 19 bases between them. The CDR3 loop is CASSESLLLRVNEKLFF. The CDR3 DNA sequence: TGTGCCAGCAGTGAGTCCCTCCTCCTCCGGGTCAATGAAAAACTGTTTTTT.